Below, 18 T cell receptor beta chains from the same sample are listed, as sequenced in a study of OX40 agonist ivuxolimab in advanced cancers. Method: immunoSEQ multiplex PCR; TCRdb's copy keeps in-frame clones and lacks some. The data hold some 69,000 clones, with about nine tenths observed a single time. The sample consisted of CD4+ or CD8+ T cells sorted from blood, taken in a trial of the OX40 agonist ivuxolimab. Every receptor here comes from an adult with an advanced solid tumor such as melanoma, head and neck, liver or kidney cancer.

With respect to this clone: A much bigger clone sits one base away, suggesting this may be a read error. Different DNA sequences within this sample yield the same CDR3. The chain employs TRBV7-9 and TRBJ1-1; the D is unclear. The CDR3 has 14 residues. CDR1 SEHNR and CDR2 FQNEAQ come from the germline V gene (reference sequence). V was pared by 3 bases and J by 1 base, with 9 bases between. The DNA for the CDR3 is TGTGCCAGCAGCTTCTTGACGGCGAACACTGAAGCTTTCTTT. Translated, it gives CASSFLTANTEAFF.

This sequence joins TRBV5-1 and TRBJ1-5, with D uncertain. The CDR3 sequence is 14 residues long. V was shortened by 0 bases and J by 5 bases, with 9 bases between the two germline ends. CDR1 SGHRS and CDR2 YFSETQ come from the germline V gene. CDR3 loop: CASSLGRDHQPQHF. CDR3 DNA sequence: TGCGCCAGCAGCTTGGGTAGGGATCATCAGCCCCAGCATTTT.

The genes are TRBV9 and TRBJ1-4; TRBD1 is a possible D gene (5 bases). The CDR3 totals 14 residues. The germline V gene has CDR1 SGDLS and CDR2 YYNGEE. Trimming took 7 bases from V and 2 from J, leaving 12 bases between them. The CDR3 here is CASGQTATNEKLFF. CDR3 sequence (DNA): TGTGCCAGCGGCCAGACAGCTACTAATGAAAAACTGTTTTTT. Together with reference TRBV9 and TRBJ1-4, the CDR3 gives the full variable domain: DSGVTQTPKHLITATGQRVTLRCSPRSGDLSVYWYQQSLDQGLQFLIQYYNGEERAKGNILERFSAQQFPDLHSELNLSSLELGDSALYFCASGQTATNEKLFFGSGTQLSVL.

The gene calls are TRBV6-1 and TRBJ2-7; 7 positions agree with TRBD2. There are 14 residues in the CDR3. Per the germline V gene, CDR1 is MNHNS and CDR2 is SASEGT. The J segment lost 5 bases and the V segment lost 7 bases, leaving 11 bases of the junction unmatched. DNA of the CDR3: TGTGCCAGCACGACTAATAGCGGGTACGACGAGCAGTACTTC. Protein product: CASTTNSGYDEQYF.

This clone was detected once. The chain recombines TRBV6-1 with TRBJ2-2, with D possibly TRBD1 on 6 matching bases. Trimming stripped 6 bases from V and 1 base from J, with 9 bases between. CDR1 MNHNS and CDR2 SASEGT come from the germline V gene. This CDR3 is built from 14 residues. CDR3 residues: CASRRQVNTGELFF. CDR3 in DNA: TGTGCCAGCAGACGACAGGTGAACACCGGGGAGCTGTTTTTT.

This clone appeared once. The chain carries TRBV10-3 and TRBJ2-1, with TRBD2 matching over 11 bases. The V and J ends lost 3 bases and 3 bases, in that order; junction bases with no gene match: 1. Germline CDR1 and CDR2: ENHRY and SYGVKD. The CDR3 length is 15 residues. CDR3 residues: CAISDGTSGYNEQFF. CDR3 DNA: TGTGCCATCAGTGACGGGACTAGCGGCTACAATGAGCAGTTCTTC.

The chain links TRBV5-4 to TRBJ1-1, with a possible D match to TRBD1 (6 bases). V was pared by 4 bases and J by 2 bases, with 18 bases between. The CDR3 length is 16 residues. Germline V CDR1 and CDR2: SGHNT, YYREEE (reference sequence). CDR3 sequence: CASSPGRGGENTEAFF. CDR3 nucleotides: TGTGCCAGCAGCCCTGGGAGAGGGGGGGAAAACACTGAAGCTTTCTTT.

The chain carries TRBV5-1 and TRBJ2-1; 7 bases align to TRBD1. The CDR3 length is 14 residues. The V gene's germline CDR1 is SGHRS and CDR2 YFSETQ. With V trimmed by 7 bases and J by 8 bases, 12 bases remained unmatched. CDR3 DNA sequence: TGCGCCAGCGGTCCGACAGGGCTTGGGGATGAGCAGTTCTTC. Its translation is CASGPTGLGDEQFF.

This clone appeared a single time. V gene TRBV19 combines with J gene TRBJ2-6, with D uncertain. In germline, CDR1 is LNHDA, CDR2 SQIVND (reference sequence). Trimming removed 0 bases at V and 2 bases at J, with 8 bases between. The CDR3 has 16 residues. CDR3 residues: CASSIDMGTGANVLTF. CDR3 sequence (DNA): TGTGCCAGTAGTATAGATATGGGTACTGGGGCCAACGTCCTGACTTTC.

J is TRBJ2-7 and V is TRBV18; the match to TRBD1 covers 7 bases. The CDR3 extends over 14 amino acids. The ends lost 3 bases at V and 2 bases at J; junction bases unmatched: 4. CDR1 is KGHSH and CDR2 is LQKENI in the germline V gene. The CDR3 loop is CASSPETGPYEQYF. Here the CDR3 DNA reads TGTGCCAGCTCACCCGAGACAGGGCCCTACGAGCAGTACTTC.

The V gene is TRBV25-1, the J gene TRBJ2-1, with D unresolved. The V gene lost 2 bases and the J gene lost 1 base, with 9 bases spanning the gap. Germline V gene lookup returns CDR1 MGHDK and CDR2 SYGVNS. The CDR3 is 15 residues long. The CDR3: CASSEGYSSYNEQFF. The CDR3 DNA reads TGTGCCAGCAGTGAAGGTTACAGTTCCTACAATGAGCAGTTCTTC.

The chain recombines TRBV7-9 with TRBJ1-1, with 7 bases that match TRBD1. Germline V lookup: CDR1 SEHNR, CDR2 FQNEAQ (reference sequence). The V segment lost 5 bases and the J segment 3 bases; nucleotides outside the gene matches: 6. This CDR3 has 14 residues. In DNA, the CDR3 is TGTGCCAGCAGCCCAGGGGGAGGAGACACTGAAGCTTTCTTT. Its translation: CASSPGGGDTEAFF.

This clone appeared once. V is TRBV9 and J is TRBJ2-5, with D unresolved. The V gene lost 0 bases and the J gene lost 4 bases, with 10 bases spanning the gap. This CDR3 spans 14 amino acids. Germline V gives CDR1 SGDLS, CDR2 YYNGEE. CDR3 sequence (DNA): TGTGCCAGCAGCGTAGCTCCGGTAGGAGAGACCCAGTACTTC. Protein: CASSVAPVGETQYF.

The chain has TRBV28 and TRBJ2-1; D is ambiguous. Germline V gene data show CDR1 as MDHEN and CDR2 as SYDVKM. CDR3 length: 16 residues. V dropped 7 bases and J dropped 0 bases, with 16 bases sitting between them. The chain's CDR3 is CASIPTTPSSYNEQFF. The CDR3 DNA follows: TGTGCCAGCATTCCCACGACTCCAAGCTCCTACAATGAGCAGTTCTTC.

The chain has TRBV7-2 and TRBJ2-7; 9 nucleotides line up with TRBD1. Per the germline V gene, CDR1 is SGHTA and CDR2 is FQGNSA. CDR3 size: 14 residues. Trimming removed 5 bases from V and 4 bases from J; junction bases left unmatched: 6. The CDR3 region is CASSRDRASYEQYF. In nucleotides, the CDR3 is TGTGCCAGCAGCCGGGACAGGGCTTCGTACGAGCAGTACTTC.

The chain combines TRBV5-1 with TRBJ1-2; maybe TRBD1 (6 bases). This CDR3 region has 15 residues. The germline V and J ends were trimmed by 0 bases and 4 bases, with 13 bases remaining between them. Germline V gene sequence: CDR1 SGHRS, CDR2 YFSETQ. The CDR3 region has the DNA TGCGCCAGCAGCTTGGACCCCGGGACAATCTATGGCTACACCTTC. Its protein product is CASSLDPGTIYGYTF. Filled out from reference TRBV5-1 and TRBJ1-2, the complete variable domain reads KAGVTQTPRYLIKTRGQQVTLSCSPISGHRSVSWYQQTPGQGLQFLFEYFSETQRNKGNFPGRFSGRQFSNSRSEMNVSTLELGDSALYLCASSLDPGTIYGYTFGSGTRLTVV.

The chain joins TRBV5-1 to TRBJ2-2; TRBD2 is a possible D gene (5 bases). V lost 4 bases, J lost 0 bases, and 13 bases lay in between. The CDR3 runs to 16 residues. CDR1 and CDR2 (germline): SGHRS, YFSETQ. The CDR3 spells CASSLGTAANTGELFF. For the CDR3, the DNA is TGCGCCAGCAGCCTGGGAACAGCGGCGAACACCGGGGAGCTGTTTTTT.

The chain uses TRBV4-3 and TRBJ2-7; 16 nucleotides align to TRBD2. V was pared by 4 bases and J by 3 bases, with 6 bases of the junction left unmatched. The CDR3 runs to 17 residues. CDR1 and CDR2 (germline): LGHNA, YSLEER. The CDR3 sequence: CASSPGLAGGRDYEQYF. CDR3 in DNA: TGCGCCAGCAGCCCGGGACTAGCGGGAGGGAGGGACTACGAGCAGTACTTC.